This paragraph reports one TCR beta chain. Original data processing: By means of reference gene primer amplification, nucleated cell counts were estimated. Sequenced by immunoSEQ multiplex PCR; TCRdb stores in-frame clones only, minus some. V and J calls and clone size are given by that table; D and trimming were obtained from the DNA. Of around 180,000 clones listed, around 86% are singletons. The data are from a study of blood T cell repertoires in COVID-19. Study information: Samples came from the United States, Italy and Spain, spanning acute and convalescent COVID-19. The cDNA or gDNA used as material had been derived from T cells, B-cell-depleted T cells, or PBMCs.

Trimming removed 0 bases from V and 5 bases from J, with 14 bases in between. Germline assignment: CDR1 SGHAT and CDR2 FQNNGV. The CDR3 spans 15 residues. The sequenced sample was peripheral blood. V is TRBV11-2 and J is TRBJ2-7; the D is unclear. This sequence was found in a young woman with active or convalescent COVID-19. The CDR3 sequence: CASSLDFLTRDEQYF. Here the CDR3 DNA reads TGTGCCAGCAGCTTAGACTTCCTAACCCGGGACGAGCAGTACTTC.